This TCR beta chain derives from a study of blood T cell repertoires in COVID-19. Study summary: Acute and convalescent COVID-19 samples came from the United States, Italy and Spain. Sources were T cells, B-cell-depleted T cells, or PBMCs; the material itself was cDNA or gDNA.

There are 16 residues in the CDR3. Germline-derived CDR1 and CDR2 are LGHNA and YSLEER. V gave up 0 bases and J gave up 7 bases; unmatched junction bases: 11. Authors' analysis steps: Reference gene primer amplification gave estimated nucleated cell counts. The assay was immunoSEQ multiplex PCR, and TCRdb's table has in-frame clones only and misses some. Clone size and V and J calls were adopted from that table, with D and trimming inferred from the DNA. The sample lists 88,000 or so clones, 75% to 85% seen once, with 24% in the top ten. This chain uses TRBV4-3 with TRBJ2-5; 7 bases line up with TRBD2. Specimen: peripheral blood. The sequence was collected from a human donor in a cohort sampled during active COVID-19. The CDR3 DNA is TGCGCCAGCAGCCAAGACTGGGCGGGAGCGAGAGGGACCCAGTACTTC. It yields the protein CASSQDWAGARGTQYF.